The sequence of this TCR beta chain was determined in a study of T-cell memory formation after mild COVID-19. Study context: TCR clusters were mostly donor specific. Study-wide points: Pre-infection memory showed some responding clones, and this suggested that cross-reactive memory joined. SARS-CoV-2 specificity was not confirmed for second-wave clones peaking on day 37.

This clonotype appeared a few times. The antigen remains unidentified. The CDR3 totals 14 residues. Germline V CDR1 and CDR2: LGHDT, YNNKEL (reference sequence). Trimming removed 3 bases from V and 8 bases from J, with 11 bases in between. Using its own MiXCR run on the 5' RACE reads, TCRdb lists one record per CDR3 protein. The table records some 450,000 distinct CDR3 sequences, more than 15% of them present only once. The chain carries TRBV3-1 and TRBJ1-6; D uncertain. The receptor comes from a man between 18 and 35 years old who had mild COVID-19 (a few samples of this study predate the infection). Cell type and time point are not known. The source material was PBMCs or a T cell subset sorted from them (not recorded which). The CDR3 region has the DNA TGTGCCAGCAGCCAGGAAACCGACTATTCACCCCTCCACTTT. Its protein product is CASSQETDYSPLHF.